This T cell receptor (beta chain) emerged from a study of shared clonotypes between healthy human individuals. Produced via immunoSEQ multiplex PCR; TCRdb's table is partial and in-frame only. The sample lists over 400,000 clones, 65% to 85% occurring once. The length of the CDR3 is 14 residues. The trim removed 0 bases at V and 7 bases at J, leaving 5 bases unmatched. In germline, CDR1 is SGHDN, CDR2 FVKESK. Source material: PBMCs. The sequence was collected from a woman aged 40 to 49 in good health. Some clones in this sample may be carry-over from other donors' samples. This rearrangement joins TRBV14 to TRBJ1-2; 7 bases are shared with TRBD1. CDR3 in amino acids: CASSQDLTGVGYTF. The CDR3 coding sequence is TGTGCCAGCAGCCAAGACCTCACAGGGGTTGGCTACACCTTC.